The 27 T cell receptor beta chains reported below all come from one sample, sequenced in a study of Ad26.COV2.S vaccination and SARS-CoV-2 variants. Indicated treatment: 15 to 20 received Ad26.COV2.S at low or high dose, single or two shots; about 5 received placebo; per-sample allocation not given. Each sample was drawn 63 days after the first injection (of vaccine or placebo). The assay was immunoSEQ multiplex PCR, and TCRdb's table has in-frame clones only and misses some. This table holds hundreds of thousands of clones, 89% found once. Sample: peripheral blood, taken in a trial of Ad26.COV2.S vaccine versus placebo. The source of these receptors is a person between 18 and 65 years old who received the Ad26.COV2.S COVID-19 vaccine or a placebo.

This chain connects TRBV3-1 (or the pseudogene TRBV3-2) to TRBJ2-7, with TRBD2 matching 11 bases. The V gene end was trimmed by 4 bases and the J gene end by 2 bases; junction bases not matched to a gene: 7. Germline CDR1 is LGHDT and CDR2 is YNNKEL (reference sequence). This CDR3 contains 16 residues. The DNA for the CDR3 is TGTGCCAGCAGCCCTCTCGTAGCGGGAGGGCCCTACGAGCAGTACTTC. It codes for CASSPLVAGGPYEQYF.

This clone was seen just once. The chain combines TRBV19 with TRBJ2-5, with 7 bases lining up with TRBD1. V dropped 3 bases and J dropped 5; count of bases not matched to a gene: 6. The CDR3 is 14 residues long. Germline V lookup: CDR1 LNHDA, CDR2 SQIVND (reference sequence). Here the CDR3 reads CASSMRTGSETQYF. For the CDR3, the DNA is TGTGCCAGTAGTATGCGGACAGGCTCCGAGACCCAGTACTTC.

The V and J genes are TRBV5-1 and TRBJ2-1, with TRBD2 matching over 12 bases. The germline V gene has CDR1 SGHRS and CDR2 YFSETQ. V trimming: 2 bases; J trimming: 1 base; junction bases outside the gene matches: 7. The CDR3 is 18 amino acids. CDR3 sequence reads: CASSLETSGRISYNEQFF. In DNA, the CDR3 is TGCGCCAGCAGCTTAGAGACTAGCGGGAGAATATCCTACAATGAGCAGTTCTTC.

V is TRBV9 and J is TRBJ1-1; tentatively, D is TRBD1 (5 bases). The germline V gene encodes CDR1 SGDLS and CDR2 YYNGEE. V was clipped by 5 bases and J by 3 bases, with 11 bases between them. CDR3 length equals 13 residues. CDR3 DNA: TGTGCCAGCAGTCCGTGGGACGACACTGAAGCTTTCTTT. This encodes CASSPWDDTEAFF. Variable domain in full (rest from reference TRBV9 and TRBJ1-1): DSGVTQTPKHLITATGQRVTLRCSPRSGDLSVYWYQQSLDQGLQFLIQYYNGEERAKGNILERFSAQQFPDLHSELNLSSLELGDSALYFCASSPWDDTEAFFGQGTRLTVV.

In this sample, this clone turned up once. The V gene is TRBV9, the J gene TRBJ1-2, with a weak D call TRBD1 (5 bases). The V gene lost 0 bases and the J gene lost 6 bases, with 12 bases spanning the gap. This CDR3 is built from 14 residues. Germline assignment: CDR1 SGDLS and CDR2 YYNGEE. The CDR3 DNA reads as TGTGCCAGCAGCGTAGTGCCGGGGCGGAATGGCTACACCTTC. It encodes CASSVVPGRNGYTF. The full variable domain, rest sourced from reference TRBV9 and TRBJ1-2, is DSGVTQTPKHLITATGQRVTLRCSPRSGDLSVYWYQQSLDQGLQFLIQYYNGEERAKGNILERFSAQQFPDLHSELNLSSLELGDSALYFCASSVVPGRNGYTFGSGTRLTVV.

This chain links TRBV18 with TRBJ2-1; the match to TRBD1 covers 7 bases. Unmatched junction bases numbered 3, after V lost 3 bases and J lost 7 bases. The germline CDR1 and CDR2 sequences are KGHSH and LQKENI. The CDR3 covers 13 residues. The CDR3 protein is CASSPPTGNEQFF. CDR3 DNA sequence: TGTGCCAGCTCACCGCCGACAGGGAATGAGCAGTTCTTC.

The chain uses TRBV18 and TRBJ2-3; 8 bases are a match to TRBD2. After removal of 4 bases from V and 1 base from J, the junction contained 4 bases not matched to a gene. The germline V gene encodes CDR1 KGHSH and CDR2 LQKENI. This CDR3 comprises 15 residues. The CDR3 loop is CASSLRGEGTDTQYF. CDR3 nucleotides: TGTGCCAGCTCACTGCGGGGGGAAGGCACAGATACGCAGTATTTT.

The chain links TRBV30 to TRBJ2-6; D unresolved. V was pared by 2 bases and J by 0 bases, with 11 bases between. Germline loops: CDR1 GTSNPN, CDR2 SVGIG (reference sequence). The CDR3 is 16 residues long. The CDR3 loop is CAWSSEVNSGANVLTF. CDR3 DNA: TGTGCCTGGAGTTCAGAAGTAAACTCTGGGGCCAACGTCCTGACTTTC.

The V and J genes are TRBV5-1 and TRBJ1-3, with TRBD1 as a possible D gene (6 bases). The germline gives CDR1 SGHRS, CDR2 YFSETQ. This CDR3 spans 16 amino acids. V was cut by 1 base and J by 2 bases, with 13 bases left in between. In DNA, the CDR3 is TGCGCCAGCAGCTTGAATTCTGGGGGGCCTGGAAACACCATATATTTT. The encoded protein is CASSLNSGGPGNTIYF.

The table lists this clone with a count of one. The chain is built from TRBV5-1 and TRBJ2-7; D may be TRBD1 (7 bases). The germline V gene has CDR1 SGHRS and CDR2 YFSETQ. This CDR3 spans 16 amino acids. The V end was cut by 6 bases, the J end by 3 bases, with 22 bases between. The CDR3 DNA is TGCGCCAGCAAGCGGGCAGGGGGGAATTCAGGCTACGAGCAGTACTTC. Translating it yields CASKRAGGNSGYEQYF.

This chain uses TRBV19 with TRBJ1-5; no reliable D call. From germline, CDR1 is LNHDA and CDR2 SQIVND (reference sequence). The CDR3 runs to 13 residues. The germline V and J ends were trimmed by 4 bases and 6 bases, with 10 bases remaining between them. Here the CDR3 DNA reads TGTGCCAGTAGTACCGCGGATCCTCAGCCCCAGCATTTT. This sequence encodes CASSTADPQPQHF.

This clone was found a few times. This sequence joins TRBV15 and TRBJ1-4; 10 bases map to TRBD1. Germline assignment: CDR1 LNHNV and CDR2 YYDKDF (reference sequence). There are 16 residues in the CDR3. The trim removed 5 bases at V and 2 bases at J, leaving 5 bases unmatched. Written as DNA, the CDR3 is TGTGCCACCAGCCTTGACAGGGGGCCTACTAATGAAAAACTGTTTTTT. Protein sequence: CATSLDRGPTNEKLFF. Combining the CDR3 with reference TRBV15 and TRBJ1-4 gives the whole variable domain DAMVIQNPRYQVTQFGKPVTLSCSQTLNHNVMYWYQQKSSQAPKLLFHYYDKDFNNEADTPDNFQSRRPNTSFCFLDIRSPGLGDTAMYLCATSLDRGPTNEKLFFGSGTQLSVL.

The chain employs TRBV24-1 and TRBJ2-7, with 8 bases identical to TRBD1. V trimming: 3 bases; J trimming: 3 bases; junction bases outside the gene matches: 6. The CDR3 is made up of 15 amino acids. Germline CDR1 is KGHDR and CDR2 is SFDVKD. The CDR3 protein is CATSDPGTGHYEQYF. The CDR3 coding sequence is TGTGCCACCAGTGATCCCGGGACAGGACACTACGAGCAGTACTTC.

The rearrangement links TRBV5-1 to TRBJ1-2; D is perhaps TRBD1 (5 bases). Germline-derived CDR1 and CDR2 are SGHRS and YFSETQ. This CDR3 is built from 15 residues. Trimming removed 0 bases at V and 4 bases at J, with 13 bases between. CDR3 residues: CASSLAPGRGYGYTF. CDR3 nucleotide sequence: TGCGCCAGCAGCTTGGCCCCGGGACGGGGCTATGGCTACACCTTC.

This chain uses TRBV18 with TRBJ1-1; 7 bases agree with TRBD1. The junction had 10 bases not matched to a gene; V was cut back by 5 bases and J by 1 base. This CDR3 is built from 16 residues. In germline, CDR1 is KGHSH, CDR2 LQKENI. The CDR3 bases are TGTGCCAGCTCAAACCGGGACAGCCAAAAGAACACTGAAGCTTTCTTT. Protein product: CASSNRDSQKNTEAFF.

This rearrangement joins TRBV11-2 to TRBJ2-1; TRBD1 matches at 7 bases. Trimming removed 2 bases from V and 0 bases from J; junction bases left unmatched: 4. Per germline, CDR1 SGHAT and CDR2 FQNNGV. The CDR3 is 16 residues long. The CDR3 DNA is TGTGCCAGCAGCTTACCGGGACAGAGCTCCTACAATGAGCAGTTCTTC. The encoded protein is CASSLPGQSSYNEQFF. The variable domain in full, completed from reference TRBV11-2 and TRBJ2-1, reads EAGVAQSPRYKIIEKRQSVAFWCNPISGHATLYWYQQILGQGPKLLIQFQNNGVVDDSQLPKDRFSAERLKGVDSTLKIQPAKLEDSAVYLCASSLPGQSSYNEQFFGPGTRLTVL.

This clone was seen only once. V usage is TRBV7-2 and J usage is TRBJ2-1; D tentatively reads TRBD1 or TRBD2 (5 bases each). The V end lost 1 base, the J end lost 6 bases, and 16 bases lay between the germline ends. The CDR3 covers 16 residues. Germline V CDR1 and CDR2: SGHTA, FQGNSA. CDR3 sequence reads: CASSLGRPWGSNEQFF. The CDR3 DNA is TGTGCCAGCAGCTTAGGGCGACCCTGGGGGAGCAATGAGCAGTTCTTC.

The DNA for the CDR3 is TGTGCCACGGGAAGTCTAGGCAATCAGCCCCAGCATTTT. It yields the protein CATGSLGNQPQHF. The V and J genes are TRBV7-2 and TRBJ1-5; D unclear. CDR1 and CDR2 from the germline V gene are SGHTA and FQGNSA. This CDR3 region has 13 residues. Trimming stripped 10 bases from V and 2 bases from J, with 12 bases between.

V and J are TRBV28 and TRBJ1-2, with D unresolved. Per the germline V gene, CDR1 is MDHEN and CDR2 is SYDVKM. The CDR3 length is 13 residues. Trimming took off 7 bases at V and 6 bases at J, with 15 bases between the two ends. In nucleotides, the CDR3 is TGTGCCAGCACCCCGGGGATCGGGGATGGCTACACCTTC. It codes for CASTPGIGDGYTF.

The chain links TRBV19 to TRBJ2-3; 8 positions match TRBD2. V shed 2 bases, J shed 4 bases, and the junction held 5 bases outside the gene matches. Germline-derived CDR1 and CDR2 are LNHDA and SQIVND (reference sequence). The CDR3 covers 15 residues. CDR3 protein: CASSISGGAADTQYF. The CDR3 DNA sequence: TGTGCCAGTAGTATATCGGGGGGGGCGGCAGATACGCAGTATTTT. The whole variable domain, filled in from reference TRBV19 and TRBJ2-3, reads DGGITQSPKYLFRKEGQNVTLSCEQNLNHDAMYWYRQDPGQGLRLIYYSQIVNDFQKGDIAEGYSVSREKKESFPLTVTSAQKNPTAFYLCASSISGGAADTQYFGPGTRLTVL.

This chain connects TRBV6-2 or TRBV6-3 to TRBJ2-7; TRBD1 matches 9 bases. Losses at the gene ends were 4 bases for V and 3 bases for J; bases not matched to a gene: 7. The CDR3 has 15 residues. The germline gives CDR1 MNHEY, CDR2 SVGEGT. CDR3 in amino acids: CASSSPGTGFYEQYF. As DNA, the CDR3 is TGTGCCAGCAGTTCCCCCGGGACAGGGTTCTACGAGCAGTACTTC.

J is TRBJ1-2 and V is TRBV6-5; 7 nucleotides agree with TRBD1. Losses at the gene ends were 6 bases for V and 0 bases for J; bases not matched to a gene: 4. In germline, CDR1 is MNHEY, CDR2 SVGAGI. This CDR3 is built from 14 residues. This CDR3 reads CASRADRANYGYTF. The CDR3 DNA reads TGTGCCAGCAGGGCAGACAGGGCTAACTATGGCTACACCTTC.

The chain combines TRBV7-2 with TRBJ2-6, with D hard to call. The ends were cut back, 2 bases at V and 0 bases at J, with 5 bases in the middle. The CDR3 runs to 15 residues. Germline V gives CDR1 SGHTA, CDR2 FQGNSA. CDR3 amino acids: CASSLWGSGANVLTF. The CDR3 DNA follows: TGTGCCAGCAGCTTATGGGGCTCTGGGGCCAACGTCCTGACTTTC.

The chain recombines TRBV5-1 with TRBJ2-5, with 7 bases lining up with TRBD2. Germline V gene sequence: CDR1 SGHRS, CDR2 YFSETQ. V was pared by 0 bases and J by 2 bases, with 16 bases of the junction left unmatched. The CDR3 is made up of 19 amino acids. The CDR3 protein is CASSLGLGRNGRSQETQYF. The CDR3 coding sequence is TGCGCCAGCAGCTTGGGATTAGGGCGTAACGGGAGGTCACAAGAGACCCAGTACTTC.

On this clone: Other DNA sequences in the sample encode the same CDR3. The V gene is TRBV2, the J gene TRBJ2-5; no reliable D call. Per germline, CDR1 SNHLY and CDR2 FYNNEI. CDR3 length: 12 amino acids. Trimming shortened V by 4 bases and J by 4 bases, and 7 bases separated the two germline ends. DNA for the CDR3: TGTGCCAGCAGTGGAGGCGTAGAGACCCAGTACTTC. It codes for CASSGGVETQYF.

The J gene is TRBJ1-5, the V gene TRBV10-2; 12 bases align to TRBD1. With V trimmed by 8 bases and J by 2 bases, 7 bases remained unmatched. Germline V CDR1 and CDR2: WSHSY, SAAADI. The CDR3 is made up of 16 amino acids. The CDR3 spells CASGTGGAWGNQPQHF. The CDR3 coding sequence is TGCGCCAGCGGGACAGGGGGCGCGTGGGGCAATCAGCCCCAGCATTTT.

Comments on this clone: The same CDR3 arises from other DNA sequences in this sample as well. The chain has TRBV7-9 and TRBJ2-7; 9 bases fit TRBD1. V lost 0 bases and J lost 6; bases outside the gene matches: 0. CDR3 length: 13 amino acids. Germline V gives CDR1 SEHNR, CDR2 FQNEAQ (reference sequence). The CDR3 bases are TGTGCCAGCAGCTTAGCGGGACAGGGCGAGCAGTACTTC. Protein sequence: CASSLAGQGEQYF.